The 6 T cell receptor beta chains in this list originate from one sample, sequenced in a study of shared clonotypes between healthy human individuals. Naivety among CD8 cells was defined by CD45RO negativity and positive CCR7 selection, thereby excluding terminally differentiated effector memory CD45RA+ cells. TCRdb keeps only in-frame clones here, not all; method: immunoSEQ multiplex PCR. Here the sample spans 1.5 million to 2.5 million clones, around 96% being singletons. Sequencing was carried out using naive CD8+ T cells sorted from blood. Every receptor here comes from a young man in good health.

The chain carries TRBV5-5 and TRBJ1-2; tentatively, D is TRBD1 (6 bases). The CDR3 spans 16 residues. V was cut by 0 bases and J by 6 bases, with 18 bases left in between. Germline V gene data show CDR1 as SGHKS and CDR2 as YYEKEE (reference sequence). The chain's CDR3 is CASSLEAGEFFDGYTF. CDR3 DNA sequence: TGTGCCAGCAGCTTGGAAGCAGGGGAGTTCTTTGATGGCTACACCTTC.

This clone was detected once. The gene calls are TRBV14 and TRBJ2-1; no firm D call. The germline CDR1 and CDR2 sequences are SGHDN and FVKESK. This CDR3 contains 14 residues. Trimming cost V 4 bases and J 7 bases, with 14 bases left between them. CDR3 DNA sequence: TGTGCCAGCAGCCCGATGGGCAATCTGAATGAGCAGTTCTTC. Its translation: CASSPMGNLNEQFF.

The gene calls are TRBV6-6 and TRBJ2-5; TRBD2 agrees at 9 bases. This CDR3 comprises 15 residues. The V and J ends lost 2 bases and 5 bases, in that order; junction bases with no gene match: 6. Germline CDR1 is MNHNY and CDR2 is SVGAGI (reference sequence). CDR3 sequence reads: CASSYLAGLGETQYF. CDR3 nucleotides: TGTGCCAGCAGTTACCTAGCGGGGCTGGGGGAGACCCAGTACTTC.

V and J are TRBV27 and TRBJ2-1; D is undetermined. Trimming left V 6 bases short and J 3 bases short, with 18 bases between. The CDR3 has 16 residues. CDR1 and CDR2 (germline): MNHEY, SMNVEV (reference sequence). For the CDR3, the DNA is TGTGCCAGCAGCCCCGGACCGGGCCAATTCTACAATGAGCAGTTCTTC. This codes for CASSPGPGQFYNEQFF.

Turning to this clone: This specimen includes other DNA sequences encoding the same CDR3. The chain couples TRBV4-1 to TRBJ2-1; D not certain. Germline CDR1 MGHRA, CDR2 YSYEKL. The CDR3 sequence is 13 residues long. With 0 bases removed from V and 5 bases from J, the gap between germline ends came to 5 bases. CDR3 region: CASSQDGDNEQFF. CDR3 sequence (DNA): TGCGCCAGCAGCCAAGATGGGGACAATGAGCAGTTCTTC.

The chain uses TRBV4-2 and TRBJ2-2; 8 bases are shared with TRBD1. V lost 3 bases to trimming and J lost 4 bases; unmatched junction nucleotides: 13. The germline V gene has CDR1 LGHNA and CDR2 YNFKEQ. CDR3 length: 18 amino acids. DNA of the CDR3: TGTGCCAGCAGCCACTGGGGACAGGTGATATCTTCCACCGGGGAGCTGTTTTTT. Translating it yields CASSHWGQVISSTGELFF.